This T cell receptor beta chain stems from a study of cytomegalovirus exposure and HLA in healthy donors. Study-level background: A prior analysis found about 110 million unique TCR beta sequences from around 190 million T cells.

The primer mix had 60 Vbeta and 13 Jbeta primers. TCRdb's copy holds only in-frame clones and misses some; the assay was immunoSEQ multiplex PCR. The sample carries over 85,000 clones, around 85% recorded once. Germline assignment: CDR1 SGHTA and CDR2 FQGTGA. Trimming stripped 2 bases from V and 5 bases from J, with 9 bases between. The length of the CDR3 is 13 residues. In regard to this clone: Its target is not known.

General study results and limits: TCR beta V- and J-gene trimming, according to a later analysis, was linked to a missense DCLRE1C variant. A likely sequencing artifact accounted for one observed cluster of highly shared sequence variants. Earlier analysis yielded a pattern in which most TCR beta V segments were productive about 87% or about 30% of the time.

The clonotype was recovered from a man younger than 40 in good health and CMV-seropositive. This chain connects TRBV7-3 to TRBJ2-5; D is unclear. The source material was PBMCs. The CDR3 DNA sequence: TGTGCCAGCAGCTTAGCTAGATCGGAGACCCAGTACTTC. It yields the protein CASSLARSETQYF. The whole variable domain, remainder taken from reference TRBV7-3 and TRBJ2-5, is GAGVSQTPSNKVTEKGKYVELRCDPISGHTALYWYRQSLGQGPEFLIYFQGTGAADDSGLPNDRFFAVRPEGSVSTLKIQRTERGDSAVYLCASSLARSETQYFGPGTRLLVL.